This T cell receptor beta chain comes out of a study of long-term antiretroviral therapy in people with HIV. Study observations and caveats: Increased diversity was seen after ART, yet it remained lower than in transplant donor controls.

Per germline, CDR1 SQVTM and CDR2 ANQGSEA. There are 12 residues in the CDR3. The V end lost 5 bases, the J end lost 1 base, and 8 bases lay between the germline ends. This clone was recorded once. Its specificity is unknown. Each donor had at least one pre-ART and at least two post-ART PBMC samples. Survey-level immunoSEQ v3.0 assays were run. Per sample, sequencing targeted roughly 35,000-50,000 T-cell genomes. Using immunoSEQ multiplex PCR, the repertoire was profiled, and TCRdb retains in-frame clones only, with some absent. This table has 20,000 to 25,000 clones, less than 85% appearing once. J is TRBJ1-1 and V is TRBV29-1, with D unresolved. The material sequenced was unsorted PBMCs, taken less than 1.8 years before starting antiretroviral therapy. The sequence derives from a woman in her forties with HIV. The CDR3 is CSVWAWNTEAFF. The CDR3 nucleotides are TGCAGCGTTTGGGCCTGGAACACTGAAGCTTTCTTT.